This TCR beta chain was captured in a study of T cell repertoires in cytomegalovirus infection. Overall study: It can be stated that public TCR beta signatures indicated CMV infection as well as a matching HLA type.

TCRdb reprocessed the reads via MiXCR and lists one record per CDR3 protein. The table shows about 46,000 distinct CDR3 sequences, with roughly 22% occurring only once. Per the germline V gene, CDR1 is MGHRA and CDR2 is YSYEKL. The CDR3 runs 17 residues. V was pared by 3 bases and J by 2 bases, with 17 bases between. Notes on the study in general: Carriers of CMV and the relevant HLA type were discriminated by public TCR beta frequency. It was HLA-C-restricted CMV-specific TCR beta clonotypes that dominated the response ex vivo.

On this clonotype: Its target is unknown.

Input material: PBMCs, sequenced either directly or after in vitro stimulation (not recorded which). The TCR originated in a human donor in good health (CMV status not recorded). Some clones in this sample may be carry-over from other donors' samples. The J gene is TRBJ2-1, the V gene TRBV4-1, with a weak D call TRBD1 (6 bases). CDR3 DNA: TGCGCCAGCAGCCAGAGCCAGGGGAGTGGGGCCTACAATGAGCAGTTCTTC. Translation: CASSQSQGSGAYNEQFF.